This T cell receptor (beta chain) stems from a study of blood T cell repertoires in COVID-19. Across the whole study: COVID-19 samples collected from the United States, Italy and Spain covered acute and convalescent phases.

Trimming pared 2 bases from V and 2 bases from J, leaving 12 bases between. CDR1 ENHRY and CDR2 SYGVKD come from the germline V gene. There are 15 residues in the CDR3. Sequencing used immunoSEQ multiplex PCR; TCRdb keeps in-frame clones, though not all of them. Of approximately 310,000 clones in the sample, over 75% were seen once. The origin of this receptor is a man aged 45-60 years with active or convalescent COVID-19. The V and J genes are TRBV10-3 and TRBJ1-2, with no clear D. Sequences were obtained from peripheral blood. CDR3 loop: CAISERDKSNYGYTF. The CDR3 DNA reads as TGTGCCATCAGTGAGAGAGACAAGTCCAACTATGGCTACACCTTC.